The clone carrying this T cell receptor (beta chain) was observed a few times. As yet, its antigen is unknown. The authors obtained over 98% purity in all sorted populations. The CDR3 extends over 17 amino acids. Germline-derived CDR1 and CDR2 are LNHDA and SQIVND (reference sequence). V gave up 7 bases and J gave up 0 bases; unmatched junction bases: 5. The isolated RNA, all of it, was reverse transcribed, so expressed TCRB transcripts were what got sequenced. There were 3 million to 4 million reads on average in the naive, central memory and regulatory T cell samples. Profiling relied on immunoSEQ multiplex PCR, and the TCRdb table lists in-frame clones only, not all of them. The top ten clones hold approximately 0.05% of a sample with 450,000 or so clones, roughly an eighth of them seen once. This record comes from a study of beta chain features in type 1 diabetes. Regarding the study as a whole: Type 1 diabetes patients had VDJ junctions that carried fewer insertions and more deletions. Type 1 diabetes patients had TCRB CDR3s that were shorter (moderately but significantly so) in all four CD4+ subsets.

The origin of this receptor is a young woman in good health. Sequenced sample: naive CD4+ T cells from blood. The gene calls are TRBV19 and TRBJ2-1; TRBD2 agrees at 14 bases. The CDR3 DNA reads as TGTGCCAGTATGGGACTAGCGGGAGTCAGCTCCTACAATGAGCAGTTCTTC. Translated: CASMGLAGVSSYNEQFF.